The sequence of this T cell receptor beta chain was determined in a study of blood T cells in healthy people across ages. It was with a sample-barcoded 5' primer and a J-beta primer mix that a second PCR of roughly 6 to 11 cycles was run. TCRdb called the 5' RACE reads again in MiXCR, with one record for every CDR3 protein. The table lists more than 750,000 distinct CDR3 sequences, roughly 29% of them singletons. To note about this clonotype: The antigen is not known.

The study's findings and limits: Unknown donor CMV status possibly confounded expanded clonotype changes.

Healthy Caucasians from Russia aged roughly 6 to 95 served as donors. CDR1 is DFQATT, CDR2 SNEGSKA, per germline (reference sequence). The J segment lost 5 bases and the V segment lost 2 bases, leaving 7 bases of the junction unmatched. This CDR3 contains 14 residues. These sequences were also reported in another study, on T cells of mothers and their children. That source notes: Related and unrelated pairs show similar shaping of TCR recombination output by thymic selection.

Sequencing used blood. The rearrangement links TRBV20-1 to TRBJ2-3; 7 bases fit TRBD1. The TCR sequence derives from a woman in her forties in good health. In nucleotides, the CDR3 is TGCAGTGCTAGACCGACAGGGTCAGAAGATACGCAGTATTTT. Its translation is CSARPTGSEDTQYF.